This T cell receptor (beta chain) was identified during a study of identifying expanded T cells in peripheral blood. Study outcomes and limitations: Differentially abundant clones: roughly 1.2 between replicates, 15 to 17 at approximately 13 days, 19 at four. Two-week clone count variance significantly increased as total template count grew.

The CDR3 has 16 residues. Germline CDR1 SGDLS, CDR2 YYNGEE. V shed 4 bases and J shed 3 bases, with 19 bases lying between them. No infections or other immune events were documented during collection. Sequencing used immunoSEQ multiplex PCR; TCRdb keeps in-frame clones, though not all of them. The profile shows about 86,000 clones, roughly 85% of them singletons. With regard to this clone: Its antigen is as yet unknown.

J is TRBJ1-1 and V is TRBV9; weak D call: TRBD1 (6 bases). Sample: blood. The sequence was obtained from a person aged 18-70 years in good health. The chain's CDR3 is CASSPTGGTLDTEAFF. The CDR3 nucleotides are TGTGCCAGCAGCCCGACCGGGGGGACACTCGACACTGAAGCTTTCTTT.